The rows below give T cell receptor beta chains drawn from one sample of a study of T cells in Graves' hyperthyroidism and ophthalmopathy. Via MiXCR, TCRdb re-called the multiplex PCR reads, giving one row per CDR3 protein. The table lists roughly 290,000 distinct CDR3 sequences, 10% to 15% of them singletons. Sequencing used blood. These receptors came from a woman in her 30s with Graves' hyperthyroidism that later progressed to Graves' ophthalmopathy. The CDR3 runs from the conserved cysteine through the conserved F or W. Each record gives: J gene, clone size, CDR3 length, D gene, V gene, CDR3 protein, CDR3 DNA. A D gene is named only where the DNA matches it firmly. Size values are once, few and many counts, or a class for expanded clones, and some rows have none.

>TRBJ1-6|many|15|TRBD1|TRBV3-1
CASSQGGQGQTPLHF
TGTGCCAGCAGCCAGGGGGGACAGGGGCAAACACCCCTCCACTTT
>TRBJ2-3|few|18|TRBD2|TRBV5-8
CASSLGGGWTSGADTQYF
TGTGCCAGCAGCTTGGGGGGAGGCTGGACTAGCGGCGCAGATACGCAGTATTTT
>TRBJ1-1|NA|14|NA|TRBV5-1
CASSLALGSTEAFF
TGCGCCAGCAGCTTGGCCCTGGGGAGCACTGAAGCTTTCTTT
>TRBJ1-2|many|11|NA|TRBV6-2/TRBV6-3
CASSYGGGYTF
TGTGCCAGCAGTTACGGAGGTGGCTACACCTTC
>TRBJ1-4|many|15|TRBD1|TRBV18
CASSPDRATNEKLFF
TGTGCCAGCTCACCCGACAGGGCAACTAATGAAAAACTGTTTTTT
>TRBJ2-7|many|11|NA|TRBV12-3/TRBV12-4
CASVFTYEQYF
TGTGCCAGCGTTTTTACCTACGAGCAGTACTTC
>TRBJ1-4|many|15|NA|TRBV9
CASSVGGSTNEKLFF
TGTGCCAGCAGCGTAGGAGGGAGCACTAATGAAAAACTGTTTTTT
>TRBJ2-7|many|16|NA|TRBV6-5
CASSYSPAGDSYEQYF
TGTGCCAGCAGTTACTCCCCAGCAGGGGACTCCTACGAGCAGTACTTC
>TRBJ2-5|NA|15|NA|TRBV4-1
CASSRLSGVGAILYF
TGCGCCAGCAGCCGTCTAAGTGGTGTAGGGGCAATCCTGTACTTC
>TRBJ2-2|few|17|NA|TRBV5-6
CASSFLAAYSNTGELFF
TGTGCCAGCAGCTTTCTAGCAGCATATTCGAACACCGGGGAGCTGTTTTTT
>TRBJ2-1|many|15|NA|TRBV24-1
CATSPQGSTYNEQFF
TGTGCCACCAGTCCCCAGGGGTCTACCTACAATGAGCAGTTCTTC
>TRBJ2-7|many|14|TRBD1|TRBV27
CASSVGQGAYEQYF
TGTGCCAGCAGTGTGGGGCAGGGGGCCTACGAGCAGTACTTC
>TRBJ2-1|many|12|TRBD2|TRBV20-1
CSGTSGSYEQFF
TGCAGTGGGACTAGCGGGAGCTATGAGCAGTTCTTC
>TRBJ2-7|many|16|TRBD2|TRBV5-8
CASSFYSGASAHEQYF
TGTGCCAGCAGCTTTTACAGCGGGGCTAGCGCGCACGAGCAGTACTTC
>TRBJ2-7|many|14|NA|TRBV6-2/TRBV6-3
CASTSWTPPSEQYF
TGTGCCAGCACCTCTTGGACTCCCCCCTCGGAGCAGTACTTC
>TRBJ2-1|many|18|TRBD2|TRBV7-8
CASSSGASGFISYNEQFF
TGTGCCAGCAGCTCGGGGGCTAGCGGGTTCATCTCCTACAATGAGCAGTTCTTC
>TRBJ1-3|NA|21|NA|TRBV6-2/TRBV6-3
CASGYSKSNLRPQTSGNTIYF
TGTGCCAGCGGTTACTCGAAATCGAACTTACGGCCGCAGACCTCTGGAAACACCATATATTTT
>TRBJ2-2|many|19|TRBD2|TRBV3-1
CASRSGVLAGGPGTGELFF
TGTGCCAGCAGGTCAGGTGTCCTAGCGGGAGGGCCGGGCACCGGGGAGCTGTTTTTT
>TRBJ2-2|NA|16|NA|TRBV28
CASSLEGQGRAGELFF
TGTGCCAGCAGTTTAGAGGGGCAGGGAAGGGCCGGGGAGCTGTTTTTT
>TRBJ1-5|many|13|NA|TRBV30
CAWSGGENQPQHF
TGTGCCTGGAGTGGAGGGGAGAATCAGCCCCAGCATTTT